The rows below give T cell receptor beta chains drawn from one sample of a study of blood T cells in healthy people across ages. TCRdb recomputed calls from the 5' RACE reads with MiXCR, one row per CDR3 protein. This table has about 1.1 million distinct CDR3 sequences, approximately 38% appearing once. Sequencing was performed on blood. These receptors all come from a man younger than 30 in good health. CDR3s include the opening cysteine and the closing phenylalanine or tryptophan. The D gene is left open where the match is weak. The size of a clone is reported for some rows only, either as once, few or many, or as a class for expanded clones.

>TRBV6-6|-|14|TRBJ1-2|-
TGTGCCAGCAGTTACGACTTCGACAGCTATGGCTACACCTTC
CASSYDFDSYGYTF
>TRBV3-1|-|14|TRBJ2-1|few
TGTGCCAGCAGCCAAAGCTACCGCCTCCATGAGCAGTTCTTC
CASSQSYRLHEQFF
>TRBV20-1|TRBD1|15|TRBJ2-1|few
TGCAGTGCTAGAGAAACCGGGACAGGGGGCTATGAGCAGTTCTTC
CSARETGTGGYEQFF
>TRBV4-2|-|17|TRBJ1-5|-
TGTGCCAGCAGCCAAGATTACGGCCGGCATTCCAATCAGCCCCAGCATTTT
CASSQDYGRHSNQPQHF
>TRBV25-1|TRBD1|16|TRBJ1-1|few
TGTGCCAGCAGCGGGACAGGGGGCATCCCGAACACTGAAGCTTTCTTT
CASSGTGGIPNTEAFF
>TRBV4-3|-|14|TRBJ1-4|few
TGCGCCAGCAGCCAGGACAGCGTTAATGAAAAACTGTTTTTT
CASSQDSVNEKLFF
>TRBV20-1|-|10|TRBJ2-5|-
TGCAGTGCAGGTCCGGGGGCACAGTACTTC
CSAGPGAQYF
>TRBV24-1|-|15|TRBJ2-3|once
TGTGCCACCAGTGATTTGCGACAAGACACAGATACGCAGTATTTT
CATSDLRQDTDTQYF
>TRBV20-1|TRBD1|15|TRBJ1-4|few
TGCAGTGCTACAGGGGACAGGGTCGCTAATGAAAAACTGTTTTTT
CSATGDRVANEKLFF
>TRBV5-1|-|15|TRBJ2-3|-
TGCGCCAGCAGCTTGGAATCAGGGGCGGAAGATACGCAGTATTTT
CASSLESGAEDTQYF
>TRBV7-8|TRBD2|14|TRBJ2-3|few
TGTGCCAGCAGCTTAGAGCGGGGGGGGGATACGCAGTATTTT
CASSLERGGDTQYF
>TRBV25-1|-|16|TRBJ1-4|-
TGTGCCAGCAGTGAATATTTCGCTCCCGGAGGTGAAAAACTGTTTTTT
CASSEYFAPGGEKLFF
>TRBV20-1|-|13|TRBJ1-5|-
TGCAGTGCTAGACTAACTAGCAATCAGCCCCAGCATTTT
CSARLTSNQPQHF
>TRBV15|-|13|TRBJ1-4|few
TGTGCCACCAGCAGAGATTTGGGCGAAAAACTGTTTTTT
CATSRDLGEKLFF
>TRBV12-3/TRBV12-4|-|11|TRBJ2-1|-
TGTGCCAGCAGTGTACCGGGAGAGCAGTTCTTC
CASSVPGEQFF
>TRBV2|-|14|TRBJ1-4|once
TGTGCCAGCAGTGCCTCACTGGAGAATGAAAAACTGTTTTTT
CASSASLENEKLFF
>TRBV6-6|-|14|TRBJ2-2|-
TGTGCCAGCAGGGTCGCTCAGAACACCGGGGAGCTGTTTTTT
CASRVAQNTGELFF
>TRBV6-2/TRBV6-3|-|15|TRBJ2-1|few
TGTGCCAGCAGTTACCAACTCCGGGGTAACAATGAGCAGTTCTTC
CASSYQLRGNNEQFF
>TRBV4-1|-|13|TRBJ2-1|few
TGCGCCAGCAGCCAACCGTCCTACAATGAGCAGTTCTTC
CASSQPSYNEQFF
>TRBV9|-|15|TRBJ2-5|-
TGTGCCAGCAGCGTAGATGGGGGGTCCCAAGAGACCCAGTACTTC
CASSVDGGSQETQYF
>TRBV25-1|-|12|TRBJ1-2|-
TGTGCCAGCAGTGACCCAGGGGATGGCTACACCTTC
CASSDPGDGYTF
>TRBV6-2/TRBV6-3|TRBD2|16|TRBJ2-3|-
TGTGCCAGCAGTTCTCCGACTAGCGCTTCCTCAGATACGCAGTATTTT
CASSSPTSASSDTQYF
>TRBV27|-|13|TRBJ1-1|few
TGTGCCAACAGTCGGGTTACGAACACTGAAGCTTTCTTT
CANSRVTNTEAFF